This T cell receptor beta chain is drawn from a study of blood T cells in healthy people across ages. Findings and caveats of the study: Possibly, changes in expanded clonotypes were confounded because donor CMV status was unknown.

The V segment lost 6 bases and the J segment 4 bases; nucleotides outside the gene matches: 14. Germline loops: CDR1 DFQATT, CDR2 SNEGSKA (reference sequence). The CDR3 has 16 residues. Comments on this clonotype: Its antigen is currently unknown.

For the second PCR, which ran for about 7 to 12 cycles, a sample-barcoded 5' primer and a J-beta primer mix were used. One entry per CDR3 protein results from TCRdb running MiXCR on the 5' RACE reads. The sample has 750,000 to 950,000 distinct CDR3 sequences; about 53% are singletons. Each donor was a healthy Caucasian individual from Russia, aged about 6 to 95. Sequenced: blood. The source of this sequence is an elderly man in good health. The rearrangement joins TRBV20-1 to TRBJ2-3; 9 bases are a match to TRBD2. The CDR3 spells CSATEPAGGPADTQYF. The CDR3, as DNA: TGCAGTGCGACTGAACCGGCGGGAGGGCCCGCAGATACGCAGTATTTT.